This T cell receptor (beta chain) was recorded in a study of OX40 agonist ivuxolimab in advanced cancers. Study-wide background: Every 2 weeks, patients received ivuxolimab intravenously, dosed at 0.01 to 10 mg/kg. Treatment received earlier with anti-PD-1, anti-PD-L1 or anti-CTLA-4 agents was allowed, and over 35% had some.

Blood specimens came from baseline, cycle 4 day 1, and cycle 7 day 1. Measured with immunoSEQ multiplex PCR; TCRdb has only the in-frame clones, and not every one. Here the sample spans some 80,000 clones, around 89% being singletons. With regard to this clone: Antigen: not known.

Overall study findings and caveats: At 0.1 to 3.0 mg/kg and by week 6, clonal expansion occurred in CD4+ and CD8+ blood T cells.

Here the sequenced sample was CD4+ or CD8+ T cells sorted from blood, taken in a trial of the OX40 agonist ivuxolimab. The TCR sequence derives from an adult with an advanced solid tumor such as melanoma, head and neck, liver or kidney cancer.

The DNA for the CDR3 is TGTGCCAGCAGCTTAGCGGCAGGGGCAAATCAGCCCCAGCATTTT. Translating it yields CASSLAAGANQPQHF. V usage is TRBV11-2 and J usage is TRBJ1-5, with D possibly TRBD1 on 6 matching bases. The CDR3 contains 15 residues. Trimming left V 1 base short and J 4 bases short, with 11 bases between. Germline V CDR1 and CDR2: SGHAT, FQNNGV.